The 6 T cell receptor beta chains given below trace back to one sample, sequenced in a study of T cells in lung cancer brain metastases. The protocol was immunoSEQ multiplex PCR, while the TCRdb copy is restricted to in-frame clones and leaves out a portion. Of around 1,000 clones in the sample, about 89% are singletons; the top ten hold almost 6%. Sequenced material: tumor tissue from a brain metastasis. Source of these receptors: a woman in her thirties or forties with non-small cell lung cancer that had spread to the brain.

CDR3 in amino acids: CASSLVIGGGPADTQYF. In DNA, the CDR3 is TGTGCCAGCAGCTTAGTAATCGGGGGAGGGCCCGCAGATACGCAGTATTTT. This chain joins TRBV13 and TRBJ2-3, with TRBD2 matching over 7 bases. V trimming: 1 base; J trimming: 4 bases; junction bases outside the gene matches: 11. There are 17 residues in the CDR3. Looked up from germline, CDR1 is PRHDT and CDR2 is FYEKMQ (reference sequence).

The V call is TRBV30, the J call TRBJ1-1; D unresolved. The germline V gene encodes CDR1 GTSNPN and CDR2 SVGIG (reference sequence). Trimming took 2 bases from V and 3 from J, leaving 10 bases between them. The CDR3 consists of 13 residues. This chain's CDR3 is CAWSLQRHTEAFF. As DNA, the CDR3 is TGTGCCTGGAGTCTCCAGCGACACACTGAAGCTTTCTTT.

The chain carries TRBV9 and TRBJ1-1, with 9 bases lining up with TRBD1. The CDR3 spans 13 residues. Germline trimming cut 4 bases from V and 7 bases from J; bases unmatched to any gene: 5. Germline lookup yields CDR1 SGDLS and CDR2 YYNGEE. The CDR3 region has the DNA TGTGCCAGCAGCCCCCGGACAGGGGTTGAAGCTTTCTTT. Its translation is CASSPRTGVEAFF.

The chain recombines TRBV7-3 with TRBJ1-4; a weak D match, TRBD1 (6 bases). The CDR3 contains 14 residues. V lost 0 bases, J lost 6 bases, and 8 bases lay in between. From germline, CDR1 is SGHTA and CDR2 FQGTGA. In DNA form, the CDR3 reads TGTGCCAGCAGCTTAACGGGGGGCGATGAAAAACTGTTTTTT. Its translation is CASSLTGGDEKLFF.

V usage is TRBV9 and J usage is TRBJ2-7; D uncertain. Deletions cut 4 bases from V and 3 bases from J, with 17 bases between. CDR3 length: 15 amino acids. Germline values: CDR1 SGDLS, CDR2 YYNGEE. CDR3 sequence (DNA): TGTGCCAGCAGCCGCCAGGTGGCAGGATACTACGAGCAGTACTTC. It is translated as CASSRQVAGYYEQYF. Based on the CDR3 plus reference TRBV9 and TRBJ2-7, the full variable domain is DSGVTQTPKHLITATGQRVTLRCSPRSGDLSVYWYQQSLDQGLQFLIQYYNGEERAKGNILERFSAQQFPDLHSELNLSSLELGDSALYFCASSRQVAGYYEQYFGPGTRLTVT.

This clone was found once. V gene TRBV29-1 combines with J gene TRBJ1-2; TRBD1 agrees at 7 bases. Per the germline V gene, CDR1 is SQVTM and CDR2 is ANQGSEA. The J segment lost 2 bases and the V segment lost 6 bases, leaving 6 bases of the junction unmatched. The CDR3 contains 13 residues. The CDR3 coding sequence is TGCAGCGTCGGAGGGACAGCCAACTATGGCTACACCTTC. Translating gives CSVGGTANYGYTF.